One and the same sample provided the 26 T cell receptor beta chains below, sequenced in a study of cytomegalovirus exposure and HLA in healthy donors. Assay used: immunoSEQ multiplex PCR; TCRdb lists only in-frame clones, some missing. The sample records around 130,000 clones, around 92% being singletons. The specimen sequenced was PBMCs. The receptors originated from a man in his thirties or forties in good health and CMV-seronegative.

V usage is TRBV6-5 and J usage is TRBJ2-3, with a possible D match to TRBD1 (5 bases). This CDR3 spans 14 amino acids. Germline-derived CDR1 and CDR2 are MNHEY and SVGAGI. V was cut by 2 bases and J by 0 bases, with 6 bases left in between. In DNA form, the CDR3 reads TGTGCCAGCAGTTACCAGGGTAGCACAGATACGCAGTATTTT. Encoded protein: CASSYQGSTDTQYF.

This chain uses TRBV11-2 with TRBJ2-7; 7 nucleotides agree with TRBD1. Trimming cost V 5 bases and J 3 bases; bases outside gene matches: 4. This CDR3 is built from 13 residues. The germline V gene encodes CDR1 SGHAT and CDR2 FQNNGV. CDR3 residues: CASSVRQGYEQYF. Written as DNA, the CDR3 is TGTGCCAGCAGCGTTCGACAGGGCTACGAGCAGTACTTC.

This clone appeared a single time. J is TRBJ2-2 and V is TRBV5-1; 8 bases are a match to TRBD1. The germline CDR1 and CDR2 sequences are SGHRS and YFSETQ. The CDR3 covers 16 residues. The V and J ends lost 4 bases and 1 base, in that order; junction bases with no gene match: 6. CDR3 sequence: CASSLWTGRNTGELFF. The DNA of the CDR3 is TGCGCCAGCAGCCTCTGGACAGGGAGGAACACCGGGGAGCTGTTTTTT.

The genes are TRBV13 and TRBJ1-6, with 9 bases matching TRBD1. This CDR3 has 13 residues. J lost 14 bases, V lost 5 bases, and 7 bases had no gene match. Looked up from germline, CDR1 is PRHDT and CDR2 is FYEKMQ (reference sequence). CDR3 sequence reads: CASSPGTGKTLHF. The CDR3 DNA reads TGTGCCAGCAGCCCTGGGACAGGGAAAACCCTCCACTTT.

This clone appeared a single time. The J gene is TRBJ1-1, the V gene TRBV29-1; 9 bases are a match to TRBD1. Looked up from germline, CDR1 is SQVTM and CDR2 is ANQGSEA. Unmatched junction bases numbered 11, after V lost 2 bases and J lost 4 bases. The CDR3 runs 16 residues. In DNA form, the CDR3 reads TGCAGCGTTGAAAGGGACAGGGCTGTTTTGAGCACTGAAGCTTTCTTT. Residues: CSVERDRAVLSTEAFF.

CDR3 nucleotides: TGTGCCAGTAGCCGACAGGGGGCCGGAGAGACCCAGTACTTC. This encodes CASSRQGAGETQYF. The chain has TRBV19 and TRBJ2-5, with 10 bases identical to TRBD1. The V gene's germline CDR1 is LNHDA and CDR2 SQIVND (reference sequence). The CDR3 runs to 14 residues. The J segment lost 4 bases and the V segment lost 6 bases, leaving 5 bases of the junction unmatched.

This clone was seen a single time. The chain combines TRBV7-9 with TRBJ2-4; D might be TRBD1 (7 bases). This CDR3 is built from 16 residues. The V gene lost 1 base and the J gene lost 6 bases, with 16 bases spanning the gap. Germline values: CDR1 SEHNR, CDR2 FQNEAQ (reference sequence). CDR3 nucleotide sequence: TGTGCCAGCAGCTTAGAGACCAGGGGGGCCTCAAACATTCAGTACTTC. It translates to CASSLETRGASNIQYF.

The chain recombines TRBV19 with TRBJ1-1; no definite D call. The V end was cut by 3 bases, the J end by 3 bases, with 14 bases between. The CDR3 spans 15 residues. Germline V gives CDR1 LNHDA, CDR2 SQIVND (reference sequence). DNA for the CDR3: TGTGCCAGTAGTATTCGGGGAATGATGCACACTGAAGCTTTCTTT. This translates into CASSIRGMMHTEAFF.

The V and J genes are TRBV7-6 and TRBJ2-5; D gene unclear. The CDR3 spans 18 residues. Germline CDR1 SGHVS, CDR2 FNYEAQ. V was shortened by 7 bases and J by 2 bases, with 26 bases between the two germline ends. CDR3 loop: CASNSPASGAGYQETQYF. The CDR3 coding sequence is TGTGCCAGCAACTCCCCAGCCAGTGGTGCAGGATATCAAGAGACCCAGTACTTC.

The rearrangement joins TRBV2 to TRBJ2-7; 11 nucleotides align to TRBD1. Germline-derived CDR1 and CDR2 are SNHLY and FYNNEI. V was pared by 5 bases and J by 5 bases, with 5 bases of the junction left unmatched. The CDR3 contains 14 residues. CDR3: CASSYGQGAHEQYF. The CDR3 DNA follows: TGTGCCAGCAGTTACGGACAGGGGGCCCACGAGCAGTACTTC.

The chain combines TRBV4-3 with TRBJ1-4, with 8 bases fitting TRBD1. The germline V gene has CDR1 LGHNA and CDR2 YSLEER. The CDR3 spans 16 residues. J was trimmed by 6 bases and V by 1 base; bases with no gene match: 7. Here the CDR3 reads CASSQAIPGGDEKLFF. CDR3 nucleotides: TGCGCCAGCAGCCAAGCCATCCCAGGGGGCGATGAAAAACTGTTTTTT.

The chain recombines TRBV6-1 with TRBJ1-4; D gene unclear. The V gene's germline CDR1 is MNHNS and CDR2 SASEGT. V was pared by 0 bases and J by 5 bases, with 4 bases between. The CDR3 runs to 13 residues. The CDR3 sequence: CASSEAENEKLFF. CDR3 in DNA: TGTGCCAGCAGTGAAGCGGAGAATGAAAAACTGTTTTTT.

This sequence joins TRBV6-1 and TRBJ1-1, with D perhaps matching TRBD1 (5 bases). CDR3 length: 13 amino acids. Trimming left V 1 base short and J 9 bases short, with 12 bases between. Looked up from germline, CDR1 is MNHNS and CDR2 is SASEGT. In nucleotides, the CDR3 is TGTGCCAGCAGTGAAGGGATGGGGCAGAAAGCTTTCTTT. Translated, it gives CASSEGMGQKAFF.

The CDR3 is CASKGDTIYF. Here the CDR3 DNA reads TGTGCCAGCAAAGGAGACACCATATATTTT. V is TRBV6-5 and J is TRBJ1-3, with D hard to call. CDR1 and CDR2 (germline): MNHEY, SVGAGI. The CDR3 runs 10 residues. Trimming stripped 7 bases from V and 8 bases from J, with 6 bases between.

The chain couples TRBV27 to TRBJ1-2, with 7 bases lining up with TRBD1. The V gene end was trimmed by 9 bases and the J gene end by 2 bases; junction bases not matched to a gene: 6. Germline-derived CDR1 and CDR2 are MNHEY and SMNVEV (reference sequence). The CDR3 loop spans 13 amino acids. CDR3 sequence reads: CASSTGRNYGYTF. The CDR3 DNA reads TGTGCCAGTTCGACAGGGCGAAACTATGGCTACACCTTC.

The chain uses TRBV19 and TRBJ2-3, with a tentative D call TRBD2 (5 bases). CDR1 is LNHDA and CDR2 is SQIVND in the germline V gene (reference sequence). The CDR3 length is 17 residues. V dropped 2 bases and J dropped 1 base, with 16 bases sitting between them. The CDR3 reads CASSIRILPGGTDTQYF. The CDR3 DNA reads as TGTGCCAGTAGTATAAGAATACTGCCCGGGGGCACAGATACGCAGTATTTT.

The chain employs TRBV4-1 and TRBJ1-1; 8 nucleotides agree with TRBD1. This CDR3 comprises 14 residues. Germline V gene lookup returns CDR1 MGHRA and CDR2 YSYEKL. J lost 5 bases, V lost 6 bases, and 8 bases had no gene match. The CDR3 loop reads CASRPIGTGTEAFF. The CDR3 bases are TGCGCCAGCAGGCCAATCGGGACAGGTACTGAAGCTTTCTTT.

This chain joins TRBV4-2 and TRBJ2-5; no definite D call. The V end was cut by 0 bases, the J end by 5 bases, with 13 bases between. The length of the CDR3 is 15 residues. Looked up from germline, CDR1 is LGHNA and CDR2 is YNFKEQ. DNA for the CDR3: TGTGCCAGCAGCCAAGATAACTACCGCCCTGAGACCCAGTACTTC. This gives the protein CASSQDNYRPETQYF.

This clone appeared a single time. CDR3 bases: TGTGCCAGCAGCTCGGGACAGGGGGCCACTGAAGCTTTCTTT. This sequence encodes CASSSGQGATEAFF. The genes are TRBV7-9 and TRBJ1-1; 12 nucleotides align to TRBD1. V lost 4 bases to trimming and J lost 4 bases; unmatched junction nucleotides: 1. The CDR3 runs 14 residues. CDR1 SEHNR and CDR2 FQNEAQ come from the germline V gene (reference sequence).

The chain employs TRBV2 and TRBJ1-5, with D perhaps TRBD1 (5 bases). Per the germline V gene, CDR1 is SNHLY and CDR2 is FYNNEI. V lost 4 bases, J lost 2 bases, and 15 bases lay in between. The CDR3 sequence is 16 residues long. The CDR3 coding sequence is TGTGCCAGCAGTGGCCCGGGGGGGGTAGGCAATCAGCCCCAGCATTTT. Its translation is CASSGPGGVGNQPQHF.

The chain employs TRBV2 and TRBJ2-6, with TRBD1 matching 8 bases. Trimming removed 6 bases from V and 3 bases from J; junction bases left unmatched: 1. The CDR3 spans 14 residues. Germline V gives CDR1 SNHLY, CDR2 FYNNEI. The CDR3 loop reads CASRDRVGANVLTF. The CDR3 coding sequence is TGTGCCAGCAGGGACAGGGTTGGGGCCAACGTCCTGACTTTC.

About this clone: The same CDR3 arises from other DNA sequences in this sample as well. This chain joins TRBV6-1 and TRBJ1-2, with 7 nucleotides matching TRBD1. CDR1 and CDR2 from the germline V gene are MNHNS and SASEGT. The CDR3 extends over 13 amino acids. V lost 3 bases, J lost 5 bases, and 3 bases stayed unmatched. The CDR3, as DNA: TGTGCCAGCAGTGAGAACAGGGGTTATGGCTACACCTTC. It codes for CASSENRGYGYTF.

The genes are TRBV27 and TRBJ2-2; the match to TRBD2 covers 8 bases. The germline CDR1 and CDR2 sequences are MNHEY and SMNVEV (reference sequence). CDR3 length: 19 amino acids. V shed 4 bases, J shed 6 bases, and the junction held 19 bases outside the gene matches. CDR3 in amino acids: CASSSHITLGLAGPGELFF. DNA of the CDR3: TGTGCCAGCAGTTCCCACATAACCCTAGGACTAGCTGGCCCCGGGGAGCTGTTTTTT.

V and J are TRBV4-1 and TRBJ2-4, with 9 bases fitting TRBD1. Germline CDR1 reads MGHRA; CDR2 reads YSYEKL. This CDR3 contains 16 residues. V lost 4 bases, J lost 3 bases, and 7 bases stayed unmatched. CDR3 nucleotides: TGCGCCAGCAGCCCGGGGACAGGGCTGGACAAAAACATTCAGTACTTC. It specifies CASSPGTGLDKNIQYF.

The V call is TRBV5-1, the J call TRBJ1-1; D perhaps matches TRBD1 (6 bases). Per the germline V gene, CDR1 is SGHRS and CDR2 is YFSETQ. This CDR3 is 14 amino acids long. V lost 2 bases and J lost 1, with 9 bases in between. The CDR3 loop is CASSLGQRNTEAFF. CDR3 sequence (DNA): TGCGCCAGCAGCTTAGGACAGCGGAACACTGAAGCTTTCTTT.

This CDR3 reads CASSQPGTTSYEQYF. CDR3 sequence (DNA): TGTGCCAGCAGCCAACCCGGGACTACCTCCTACGAGCAGTACTTC. This rearrangement joins TRBV28 to TRBJ2-7; 7 positions agree with TRBD2. V lost 6 bases to trimming and J lost 0 bases; unmatched junction nucleotides: 8. CDR1 and CDR2 (germline): MDHEN, SYDVKM. This CDR3 is built from 15 residues.